The T cell receptor beta chain under discussion was sequenced for a study of cytomegalovirus exposure and HLA in healthy donors. Study details: The approximately 120 validation repertoires used the same platform as the roughly 620 first-cohort repertoires, a later analysis reported. Study findings and constraints: It was approximately 150 TCR beta chains that were listed as cytomegalovirus-associated.

As regards this clone: Its target is not known.

Assay used: immunoSEQ multiplex PCR; TCRdb lists only in-frame clones, some missing. The repertoire consists of 65,000 to 85,000 clones, with 90% to 95% occurring once and the leading ten covering about 0.7%. Germline CDR1 reads PRHDT; CDR2 reads FYEKMQ (reference sequence). Deletions cut 5 bases from V and 5 bases from J, with 12 bases between. The CDR3 totals 14 residues. Sequencing was performed on PBMCs. The chain links TRBV13 to TRBJ1-4; D unresolved. The source of this sequence is a woman aged 18-29 years in good health and CMV-seronegative. The CDR3 loop reads CASSTFRGNEKLFF. For the CDR3, the DNA is TGTGCCAGCAGCACGTTTAGAGGGAATGAAAAACTGTTTTTT.